This T cell receptor beta chain originates from a study of Tregs in tolerant kidney transplant recipients. Overall study: CD4+CD25+CD127- cells came from approximately three-day belatacept mixed lymphocyte reactions, some with roughly five-day graft donor restimulation. Antibodies separated recipient from donor cells.

The V and J ends lost 0 bases and 8 bases respectively, with 13 bases between them. CDR3 length: 14 residues. The germline V gene has CDR1 SGHDT and CDR2 YYEEEE. This clone has only a few counts. Its antigen is not identified. The assay was immunoSEQ multiplex PCR, and TCRdb's table has in-frame clones only and misses some. The sample yields 15,000 to 20,000 clones, around 66% seen once. Sequenced sample: Tregs from blood cultured with allogeneic cells. This clonotype originated in a human donor in good health. This rearrangement joins TRBV5-6 to TRBJ2-3, with D possibly being TRBD1 or TRBD2 (7 bases each). The CDR3 reads CASSLDRGGGTQYF. The CDR3 DNA reads TGTGCCAGCAGCTTGGACAGGGGAGGGGGTACGCAGTATTTT.